These T cell receptor beta chains were read from a single sample in a study of blood T cell repertoires in COVID-19. Measured with immunoSEQ multiplex PCR; TCRdb has only the in-frame clones, and not every one. The data hold about 120,000 clones, with approximately 81% observed a single time. The sequencing input was peripheral blood. These receptors were taken from a man in his forties or fifties with active or convalescent COVID-19. The CDR3 runs from the conserved cysteine through the conserved F or W. The D gene is left open where the match is weak. Clone size, where shown, is once, few, many, or a class for clones that have expanded.

CDR3 DNA | CDR3 protein | clone size | D gene | J gene | V gene
TGTGCCAGCAGCCAAGGAGTTGTCAGGGAAACTGAAGCTTTCTTT | CASSQGVVRETEAFF | - | - | TRBJ1-1 | TRBV14
TGTGCCGGTATGGGGGGTAGTAATTCACCCCTCCACTTT | CAGMGGSNSPLHF | - | - | TRBJ1-6 | TRBV28
TGTGCCAGCCGGGAACTAGCGGGGGGCAATGAGCAGTTCTTC | CASRELAGGNEQFF | - | TRBD2 | TRBJ2-1 | TRBV6-5
TGTGCCAGCTGTAAAGGGGGTGACGGCGGGGAGCTGTTTTTT | CASCKGGDGGELFF | - | - | TRBJ2-2 | TRBV7-9
TGTGCCAGCAGCTTAGATAGTAGCCTAGTTTACAATGAGCAGTTCTTC | CASSLDSSLVYNEQFF | - | - | TRBJ2-1 | TRBV7-2
TGTGCTAGCAGCTTATCCGGGGGCAATGAGCAGTTCTTC | CASSLSGGNEQFF | few | - | TRBJ2-1 | TRBV7-7
TGTGCCAGCAGCCAAGATCTTGCCAGGGGAACCAAAAACATTCAGTACTTC | CASSQDLARGTKNIQYF | - | - | TRBJ2-4 | TRBV14
TGTGCCAGCAGTGAAGCGGGGGGTTTAGGATCACCCCTCCACTTT | CASSEAGGLGSPLHF | - | - | TRBJ1-6 | TRBV6-1
TGTGCCAGCAGCCTCACTAGCGCAGGGGGCGATACGCAGTATTTT | CASSLTSAGGDTQYF | once | - | TRBJ2-3 | TRBV2
TGTGCCAGCTCACCCGGACATTCCTCTGGAAACACCATATATTTT | CASSPGHSSGNTIYF | - | - | TRBJ1-3 | TRBV18
TGTGCCAGCAGCTTCAATACAGGAGCGCAGCCCCAGCATTTT | CASSFNTGAQPQHF | - | - | TRBJ1-5 | TRBV7-9
TGTGCCAGTAGCATTGTCCAGGTCCATTCACCCCTCCACTTT | CASSIVQVHSPLHF | many | - | TRBJ1-6 | TRBV19
TGCGCCAGCAGTGAGGTCGGTATGAACACTGAAGCTTTCTTT | CASSEVGMNTEAFF | - | - | TRBJ1-1 | TRBV10-2
TGTGCCAGCAGCCCCCCCGGGGGCGAGCAGTACTTC | CASSPPGGEQYF | - | - | TRBJ2-7 | TRBV11-2
TGCAGCGTCCTAAATTTGCAGCAGTACTTC | CSVLNLQQYF | - | - | TRBJ2-7 | TRBV29-1
TGTGCCAGCAGCAAAGTTGGCAGGCGCAATCAGCCCCAGCATTTT | CASSKVGRRNQPQHF | - | - | TRBJ1-5 | TRBV21-1
TGCGCCAGCATTTACAGTATGTGTGGAAACACCATATATTTT | CASIYSMCGNTIYF | - | - | TRBJ1-3 | TRBV5-1
TGTGCCTGGAGTGCCCGGGACAGGGATGAAAAACTGTTTTTT | CAWSARDRDEKLFF | once | TRBD1 | TRBJ1-4 | TRBV30
TGTGCCAGCAGCCAGGGACTTGAAGGGTTCTTC | CASSQGLEGFF | - | - | TRBJ2-1 | TRBV3-1/TRBV3-2
TGCGCCAGCAGCTTTGGACAGGACGCCGCGACGAACACTGAAGCTTTCTTT | CASSFGQDAATNTEAFF | few | TRBD1 | TRBJ1-1 | TRBV5-1
TGTGCCAGCAGTTTAGGACAGGTTGGAGGCGGCTACACCTTC | CASSLGQVGGGYTF | - | TRBD1 | TRBJ1-2 | TRBV28
TGTGCCAGCAAGCCCCGACAGGGGATTTATGGCTACACCTTC | CASKPRQGIYGYTF | - | TRBD1 | TRBJ1-2 | TRBV6-5
TGCGCCAGCAGCTTGACAGAATTGTATGGCTACACCTTC | CASSLTELYGYTF | - | - | TRBJ1-2 | TRBV5-1
TGTGCCAGCACCCCCTCAGGGAACTCCTACAATGAGCAGTTCTTC | CASTPSGNSYNEQFF | - | - | TRBJ2-1 | TRBV7-2
TGCAGTGCTAGTGGACAGGGGGCCACTGGCTACACCTTC | CSASGQGATGYTF | - | TRBD1 | TRBJ1-2 | TRBV20-1
TGCGCCAGCCGAGACAGGTCTGGAGAAAAACTGTTTTTT | CASRDRSGEKLFF | - | - | TRBJ1-4 | TRBV10-2
TGCAGCGCCGGCGCTAGCGGGGACCAAGCGACCCAGTACTTC | CSAGASGDQATQYF | once | TRBD2 | TRBJ2-5 | TRBV29-1
TGTGCCAGCAGGGGGACAGGGGGCTATAATTCACCCCTCCACTTT | CASRGTGGYNSPLHF | few | TRBD1 | TRBJ1-6 | TRBV27